The clone carrying this T cell receptor (beta chain) was seen only once. Its target is unknown. Amplification of TCR beta CDR3 regions was performed using RNA transcripts as template. Researchers ran a first-round RT-PCR on the TCR CDR3 using the HTBI primer set. TCRdb called the multiplex PCR reads again in MiXCR, with one record for every CDR3 protein. In the table there are over 500,000 distinct CDR3 sequences, about 16% of which are singletons. V was pared by 9 bases and J by 1 base, with 12 bases between. Per germline, CDR1 LNHDA and CDR2 SQIVND (reference sequence). The CDR3 runs to 14 residues. The sample is drawn from a study of T cells in Graves' hyperthyroidism and ophthalmopathy. Study observations and caveats: Most thyroid-expanded clonotypes above 0.001 were also found in blood. A model of 13 V-J features distinguished ophthalmopathy from stable hyperthyroidism.

Ophthalmopathy in the patients scored at least 3 on Clinical Activity Score and at least 4 on NOSPECS grade, lasting under 3 months. Sample: blood. The chain carries TRBV19 and TRBJ1-4, with no clear D. This receptor was taken from a woman in her thirties with Graves' ophthalmopathy. CDR3 coding DNA: TGTGCCAGCAGGTTGTATGGAACTAATGAAAAACTGTTTTTT. This sequence encodes CASRLYGTNEKLFF.